This T cell receptor beta chain was found in a study of cytotoxic CD8 clonotypes in ibrutinib-treated CLL. Study-wide context: Partial responders around 24, complete 2; about twelve progressed and approximately 15 stayed in remission by median approximately 64 months.

Study outcomes and limitations: T-cell clonality at baseline went above that of age-matched healthy donors and rose and fell with circulating CD8+ T-cell counts.

For TCR beta libraries, about 2 micrograms of genomic DNA were obtained from cryopreserved PBMCs. In its sample, this clone was seen once. Its target is not known. Data came from immunoSEQ multiplex PCR; TCRdb stores just in-frame clones and leaves some out. This sample has about 89,000 clones, with around 80% found just once. Per germline, CDR1 SGHNT and CDR2 YENEEA. J was trimmed by 0 bases and V by 1 base; bases with no gene match: 9. The CDR3 spans 18 residues. Source: PBMCs, taken after 12 months of ibrutinib treatment. The receptor comes from a human donor with chronic lymphocytic leukemia. The genes are TRBV11-3 and TRBJ1-3; TRBD1 matches 7 bases. CDR3 DNA sequence: TGTGCCAGCAGCTTAGTCGGGGGACAGCGGGACTCTGGAAACACCATATATTTT. Its protein product is CASSLVGGQRDSGNTIYF.